This T cell receptor (beta chain) was sequenced during a study of molecular identifiers for immune sequencing clone quantification. Study-level points and caveats: Identical barcode-sharing TCR molecules could lead to underestimated sizes for highly expanded clones. Whereas clones above 20 RNA copies held under 1% of naive-cell molecules, they held over 98% of effector molecules.

CD8+CD4-CCR7+CD45RA+ sorting gave the naive CD8 T cells. TCRdb recomputed calls from the PCR reads with MiXCR, one row per CDR3 protein. This table has some 320,000 distinct CDR3 sequences, about a fifth appearing once. Many counts were recorded for this clonotype. No antigen is known for it. The CDR3 length is 15 residues. V was trimmed by 6 bases and J by 3 bases, leaving 17 bases between them. This chain joins TRBV12-3 or TRBV12-4 and TRBJ2-5, with a tentative D call TRBD1 (6 bases). The sample consisted of naive CD8+ T cells from blood, with Jurkat cell RNA spiked in. Subset in this sample: FACS-sorted CD8+CD4-CCR7+CD45RA+ naive T cells. This TCR came from a human donor in good health. Some libraries in this study had Jurkat cell RNA spiked in. CDR3 sequence reads: CASRPIQGGEETQYF. As DNA, the CDR3 is TGTGCCAGCAGACCCATACAGGGTGGAGAAGAGACCCAGTACTTC.